These T cell receptor beta chains were read from a single sample in a study of control samples from healthy donors and cancer patients. Sequenced by immunoSEQ multiplex PCR; TCRdb stores in-frame clones only, minus some. Here the sample spans over 150,000 clones, 94% being singletons. The specimen sequenced was PBMCs. The receptors were sampled from a man aged 60-69 years with colorectal cancer. The CDR3 runs from the conserved cysteine through the conserved F or W. D genes are given only for firm matches. A row's size may be missing; if present it is once, few, many or a size class.

d_call cdr3_length j_call v_call clone_size cdr3_aa cdr3_nt
TRBD1 15 TRBJ2-1 TRBV7-9 . CASSQTTGVAGEQFF TGTGCCAGCAGCCAAACCACAGGGGTAGCCGGTGAGCAATTCTTC
TRBD2 16 TRBJ2-3 TRBV15 . CATRPFGGDLGDTQYF TGTGCCACCAGACCATTTGGGGGGGATCTTGGAGATACGCAGTATTTT
TRBD1 18 TRBJ1-5 TRBV2 . CASRAPLTGWASNQPQHF TGTGCCAGCAGAGCGCCCCTGACAGGGTGGGCTAGCAATCAGCCCCAGCATTTT
. 15 TRBJ1-1 TRBV3-1/TRBV3-2 once CASSPVTGGNTEAFF TGTGCCAGCAGCCCGGTGACAGGAGGAAACACTGAAGCTTTCTTT
TRBD1 15 TRBJ1-5 TRBV7-9 . CASSAGTGSNQPQHF TGTGCCAGCAGCGCCGGGACAGGGAGCAATCAGCCCCAGCATTTT
TRBD1 15 TRBJ2-1 TRBV25-1 . CASSDAGGASNEQFF TGTGCCAGCAGTGACGCAGGGGGCGCAAGTAATGAGCAGTTCTTC
TRBD2 19 TRBJ2-3 TRBV14 once CASSQDQGPLAGSTDTQYF TGTGCCAGCAGCCAAGATCAAGGTCCACTAGCGGGGAGCACAGATACGCAGTATTTT
. 17 TRBJ1-2 TRBV21-1 once CASSNTTSGTGNYGYTF TGTGCCAGCAGCAACACCACCTCCGGGACAGGGAACTATGGCTACACCTTC
. 12 TRBJ2-3 TRBV2 . CASQQSTDTQYF TGTGCCAGCCAGCAAAGCACAGATACGCAGTATTTT
. 16 TRBJ2-2 TRBV15 once CATSREASANTGELFF TGTGCCACCAGCAGAGAGGCCAGCGCGAACACCGGGGAGCTGTTTTTT
. 17 TRBJ1-1 TRBV27 . CASILRVDRSANTEAFF TGTGCCAGCATTCTAAGGGTGGACAGATCTGCGAACACTGAAGCTTTCTTT
. 14 TRBJ2-5 TRBV9 . CASSHRGDQETQYF TGTGCCAGCAGCCATAGGGGGGACCAAGAGACCCAGTACTTC
. 15 TRBJ1-1 TRBV6-6 . CASSYSGGDNTEAFF TGTGCCAGCAGTTACTCGGGAGGGGACAACACTGAAGCTTTCTTT
. 16 TRBJ1-4 TRBV7-2 . CASSLAGSGLGEKLFF TGTGCCAGCAGCTTAGCAGGCTCAGGGTTGGGAGAAAAACTGTTTTTT
TRBD2 15 TRBJ2-3 TRBV4-3 . CASSRRDYPTDTQYF TGCGCCAGCAGCCGGAGGGACTACCCCACAGATACGCAGTATTTT
TRBD1 11 TRBJ1-1 TRBV20-1 . CSALRQGQAFF TGCAGTGCCCTTCGACAGGGTCAAGCTTTCTTT
. 16 TRBJ1-2 TRBV21-1 . CASSKISDRGLYGYTF TGTGCCAGCAGCAAAATCTCGGACAGGGGGCTGTATGGCTACACCTTC
. 13 TRBJ2-7 TRBV3-1/TRBV3-2 few CASSQRPGGEQYF TGTGCCAGCAGCCAACGACCTGGCGGAGAGCAGTACTTC
. 13 TRBJ1-5 TRBV3-1/TRBV3-2 . CASSQPGDQPQHF TGTGCCAGCAGCCAACCAGGGGATCAGCCCCAGCATTTT
. 14 TRBJ1-2 TRBV19 . CASSIWQGYDGYTF TGTGCCAGTAGTATCTGGCAGGGATATGATGGCTACACCTTC
TRBD2 19 TRBJ2-1 TRBV14 . CASSQGLAGDSLSYNEQFF TGTGCCAGCAGCCAGGGACTAGCGGGGGACTCGTTGTCGTACAATGAGCAGTTCTTC
. 14 TRBJ1-2 TRBV6-2/TRBV6-3 . CASSYDSPGLGYTF TGTGCCAGCAGTTACGACAGCCCAGGTCTTGGCTACACCTTC
TRBD1 15 TRBJ2-2 TRBV5-1 . CASSSGQGRAGELFF TGCGCCAGCAGCTCCGGACAGGGACGGGCCGGGGAGCTGTTTTTT
TRBD1 15 TRBJ2-7 TRBV27 . CASRYGTEIGYEQYF TGTGCCAGCAGATACGGGACAGAAATTGGCTACGAGCAGTACTTC
. 14 TRBJ1-2 TRBV29-1 . CSVERGGPNAGYTF TGCAGCGTTGAAAGGGGGGGGCCTAATGCTGGCTACACCTTC
. 12 TRBJ2-5 TRBV19 . CASSGAGETQYF TGTGCCAGTAGTGGCGCGGGAGAGACCCAGTACTTC
TRBD1 13 TRBJ1-1 TRBV6-5 . CASSSDRGTEAFF TGTGCCAGCAGTTCGGACAGGGGGACTGAAGCTTTCTTT
. 13 TRBJ2-7 TRBV28 . CASSGDLSYEQYF TGTGCCAGCAGCGGGGACTTATCCTACGAGCAGTACTTC
. 14 TRBJ1-2 TRBV27 few CASKMDSLNYGYTF TGTGCCAGCAAGATGGACAGCCTTAACTATGGCTACACCTTC
. 12 TRBJ1-5 TRBV6-5 . CASTGEGQPQHF TGTGCCAGCACAGGGGAGGGCCAGCCCCAGCATTTT
. 11 TRBJ2-7 TRBV11-2 . CASSRQHEQYF TGTGCCAGCAGTCGACAGCACGAGCAGTACTTC
. 13 TRBJ1-5 TRBV28 once CASSFSGYQPQHF TGTGCCAGCAGTTTTTCGGGGTATCAGCCCCAGCATTTT
TRBD2 15 TRBJ2-5 TRBV11-2 . CAIPPSGGPRETQYF TGTGCCATCCCACCCAGCGGGGGGCCCCGGGAGACCCAGTACTTC